The clone carrying this T cell receptor (beta chain) was seen repeatedly, ten times or more. The TCR beta CDR3 regions underwent amplification from RNA transcripts. Investigators did first-round RT-PCR with HTBI primers, then second-round multiplex PCR. In TCRdb, the multiplex PCR reads were re-called with MiXCR into one record per CDR3 protein. The sample yields roughly 480,000 distinct CDR3 sequences, 13% to 15% seen once. These data originate in a study of Graves' ophthalmopathy and Graves' hyperthyroidism. Between the trimmed V and J ends, which lost 1 base and 0 bases, there was a span of 13 bases. The length of the CDR3 is 17 residues. The V gene's germline CDR1 is MDHEN and CDR2 SYDVKM.

Sequencing was carried out using blood. The sequence was collected from a young woman with Graves' ophthalmopathy. The chain links TRBV28 to TRBJ1-5; weak D call: TRBD1 (6 bases). DNA of the CDR3: TGTGCCAGCAGTTTATCAGACGGGACAATTAGCAATCAGCCCCAGCATTTT. This gives the protein CASSLSDGTISNQPQHF.